This T cell receptor (beta chain) was captured in a study of T-cell memory formation after mild COVID-19. Study outcomes and limitations: Whether day 37 second-wave clones are SARS-CoV-2-specific was not confirmed. Contracting CD4+ clones were located mainly in CM and EM, and CD8+ clones in EMRA.

MiXCR, run by TCRdb on the 5' RACE reads, gives a single entry per CDR3 protein. The table has about 430,000 distinct CDR3 sequences, 24% seen once. The germline V gene encodes CDR1 MNHEY and CDR2 SMNVEV (reference sequence). V dropped 6 bases and J dropped 5; count of bases not matched to a gene: 6. The CDR3 has 15 amino acids. Worth noting for this clonotype: Antigen unknown.

The sample taken for sequencing was PBMCs or a T cell subset sorted from them (not recorded which). This sequence joins TRBV27 and TRBJ2-7; TRBD2 matches at 14 bases. The source is an adult woman who had mild COVID-19 (a few samples of this study predate the infection). Cell type and time point are not known. This chain's CDR3 is CASSGLAGGLHEQYF. The CDR3 DNA sequence: TGTGCCAGCAGCGGACTAGCGGGAGGCCTCCACGAGCAGTACTTC.